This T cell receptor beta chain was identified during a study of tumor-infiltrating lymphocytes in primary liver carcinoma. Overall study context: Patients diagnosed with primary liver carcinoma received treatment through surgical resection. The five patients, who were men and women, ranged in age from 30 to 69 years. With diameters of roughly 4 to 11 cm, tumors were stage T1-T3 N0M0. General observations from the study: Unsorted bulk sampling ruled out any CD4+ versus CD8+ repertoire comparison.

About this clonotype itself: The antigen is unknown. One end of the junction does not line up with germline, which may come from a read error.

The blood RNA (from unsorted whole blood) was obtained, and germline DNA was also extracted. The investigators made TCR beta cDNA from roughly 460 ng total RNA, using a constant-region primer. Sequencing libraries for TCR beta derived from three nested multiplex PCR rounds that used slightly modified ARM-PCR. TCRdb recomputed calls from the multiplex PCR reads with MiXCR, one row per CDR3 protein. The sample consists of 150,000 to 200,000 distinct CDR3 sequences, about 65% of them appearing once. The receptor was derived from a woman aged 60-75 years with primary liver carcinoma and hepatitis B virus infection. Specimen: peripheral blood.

The CDR3, as DNA: TGTGCCATCAGCTTAGCAGGGGGGAACACTGAGGCTTTCTTT. It specifies CAISLAGGNTEAFF. The chain employs TRBV11-2 and TRBJ1-1; 7 nucleotides align to TRBD1. This CDR3 has 14 residues. Per the germline V gene, CDR1 is SGHAT and CDR2 is FQNNGV. Based on the CDR3 plus reference TRBV11-2 and TRBJ1-1, the full variable domain is EAGVAQSPRYKIIEKRQSVAFWCNPISGHATLYWYQQILGQGPKLLIQFQNNGVVDDSQLPKDRFSAERLKGVDSTLKIQPAKLEDSAVYLCAISLAGGNTEAFFGQGTRLTVV.